The clone carrying this T cell receptor (beta chain) came up a few times. The antigen is unknown. This sample was taken from a study of metastatic and nonmetastatic thyroid tumors. Overall study context: Comparative analysis of repertoires was undertaken across blood and tumor or nodule tissue obtained from malignant and benign thyroid patients.

Thyroid surgery had not been preceded by any treatment in any patient. General study points: Reportedly, malignant thyroid tumors had significantly higher TCR beta diversity than benign nodules, in blood and tumor.

Original processing notes: The authors used CDR3 differences across clinicopathological groups to build a distant-metastasis classifier for papillary thyroid cancer. TCRdb re-called the PCR reads through MiXCR. TCRdb, rather than the study authors, made the V and J calls. The table records some 40,000 clones, roughly 24% of them present only once. Sequenced sample: tumor tissue. The TCR comes from a female donor with papillary thyroid cancer or a benign thyroid nodule (not recorded which). Some clones in this sample may be carry-over from other donors' samples.

This chain's CDR3 is CASSEFIGNEQFF. As DNA, the CDR3 is TGTGCCAGCAGTGAATTCATAGGCAATGAGCAGTTCTTC. The J gene is TRBJ2-1, the V gene TRBV6-1; D is unclear. The V end was cut by 2 bases, the J end by 6 bases, with 8 bases between. The CDR3 consists of 13 residues. Germline V gene data show CDR1 as MNHNS and CDR2 as SASEGT.